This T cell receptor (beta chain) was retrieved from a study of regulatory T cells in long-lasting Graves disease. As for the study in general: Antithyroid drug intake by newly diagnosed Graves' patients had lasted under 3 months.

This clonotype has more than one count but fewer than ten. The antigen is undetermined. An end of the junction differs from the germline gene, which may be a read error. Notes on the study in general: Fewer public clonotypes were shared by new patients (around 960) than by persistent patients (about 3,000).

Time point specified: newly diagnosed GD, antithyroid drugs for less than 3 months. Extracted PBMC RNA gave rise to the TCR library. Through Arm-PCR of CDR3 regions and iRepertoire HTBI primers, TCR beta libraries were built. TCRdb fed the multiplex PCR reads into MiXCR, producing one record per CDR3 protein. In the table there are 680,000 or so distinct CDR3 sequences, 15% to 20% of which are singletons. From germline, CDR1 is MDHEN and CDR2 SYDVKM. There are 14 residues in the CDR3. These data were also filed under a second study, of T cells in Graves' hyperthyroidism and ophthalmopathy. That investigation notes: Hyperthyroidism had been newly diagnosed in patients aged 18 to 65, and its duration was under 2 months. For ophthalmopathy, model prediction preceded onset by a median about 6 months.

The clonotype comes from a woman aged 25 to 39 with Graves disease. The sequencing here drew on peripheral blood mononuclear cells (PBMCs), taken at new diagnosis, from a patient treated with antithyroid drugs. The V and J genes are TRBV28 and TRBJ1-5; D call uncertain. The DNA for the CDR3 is TGTGGCAGCAGTTTGCGACGGGGAAATCAGCCCCAGCATTTT. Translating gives CGSSLRRGNQPQHF. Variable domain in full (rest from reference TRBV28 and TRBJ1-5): DVKVTQSSRYLVKRTGEKVFLECVQDMDHENMFWYRQDPGLGLRLIYFSYDVKMKEKGDIPEGYSVSREKKERFSLILESASTNQTSMYLCGSSLRRGNQPQHFGDGTRLSIL.